Below are 22 T cell receptor beta chains sequenced from a single sample in a study of T cell responses to AZD1222 COVID-19 vaccine. Sequencing was performed with immunoSEQ multiplex PCR; in TCRdb, only in-frame clones are kept and a portion is missing. The repertoire has roughly 70,000 clones, about four fifths of them found once; the top ten carry about 5.8%. The specimen was peripheral blood, collected on day 0 of AZD1222 vaccination. These receptors were obtained from an adult in good health.

This clone was counted between two and nine times. The CDR3 sequence: CASSLAGSYEQYF. The CDR3 DNA follows: TGTGCCAGCAGCTTGGCCGGGAGTTACGAGCAGTACTTC. V gene TRBV5-6 combines with J gene TRBJ2-7, with D perhaps TRBD2 (6 bases). Trimming shortened V by 0 bases and J by 4 bases, and 8 bases separated the two germline ends. Germline V CDR1 and CDR2: SGHDT, YYEEEE. This CDR3 region has 13 residues.

This chain joins TRBV11-3 and TRBJ2-5, with a weak D call TRBD2 (6 bases). The CDR3 is made up of 13 amino acids. Germline CDR1 SGHNT, CDR2 YENEEA. The ends were cut back, 2 bases at V and 10 bases at J, with 14 bases in the middle. The CDR3 bases are TGTGCCAGCAGCTTAAGTCAACGGAGGGACCAGTACTTC. Translating gives CASSLSQRRDQYF.

The table lists this clone with a count of one. The chain is built from TRBV7-3 and TRBJ2-1, with D possibly TRBD2 on 6 matching bases. Trimming took off 6 bases at V and 0 bases at J, with 12 bases between the two ends. The CDR3 runs 15 residues. Germline V gene lookup returns CDR1 SGHTA and CDR2 FQGTGA. The CDR3 DNA reads as TGTGCCAGCAGTCGGATAGCGGACTCCTACAATGAGCAGTTCTTC. This translates into CASSRIADSYNEQFF.

The chain combines TRBV7-9 with TRBJ2-1; 13 bases align to TRBD2. Germline V gene lookup returns CDR1 SEHNR and CDR2 FQNEAQ (reference sequence). The CDR3 is made up of 16 amino acids. Unmatched junction bases numbered 5, after V lost 1 base and J lost 8 bases. The CDR3 DNA sequence: TGTGCCAGCAGCTTAGGACTAGCGGGGGGTAGAGATGAGCAGTTCTTC. Protein sequence: CASSLGLAGGRDEQFF. Full variable domain (rest looked up from reference TRBV7-9 and TRBJ2-1): DTGVSQNPRHKITKRGQNVTFRCDPISEHNRLYWYRQTLGQGPEFLTYFQNEAQLEKSRLLSDRFSAERPKGSFSTLEIQRTEQGDSAMYLCASSLGLAGGRDEQFFGPGTRLTVL.

The chain joins TRBV27 to TRBJ2-7, with 8 bases fitting TRBD1. Germline loops: CDR1 MNHEY, CDR2 SMNVEV (reference sequence). Trimming took 4 bases from V and 7 from J; bases not matched to a gene: 12. CDR3 length: 15 residues. CDR3 sequence reads: CASSSADRVHREQYF. The CDR3 DNA reads TGTGCCAGCAGTTCGGCGGACAGGGTACATAGGGAGCAGTACTTC.

The chain couples TRBV11-3 to TRBJ1-1, with D maybe TRBD1 (5 bases). CDR3 length equals 14 residues. The ends were cut back, 0 bases at V and 1 base at J, with 6 bases in the middle. Germline V gene lookup returns CDR1 SGHNT and CDR2 YENEEA. CDR3 bases: TGTGCCAGCAGCTTAGAACAGGCGAACACTGAAGCTTTCTTT. Amino acid sequence: CASSLEQANTEAFF. Filled out from reference TRBV11-3 and TRBJ1-1, the complete variable domain reads EAGVVQSPRYKIIEKKQPVAFWCNPISGHNTLYWYLQNLGQGPELLIRYENEEAVDDSQLPKDRFSAERLKGVDSTLKIQPAELGDSAVYLCASSLEQANTEAFFGQGTRLTVV.

The chain has TRBV12-3 or TRBV12-4 and TRBJ1-2; D is unresolved. The CDR3 has 13 amino acids. Trimming removed 4 bases from V and 1 base from J, with 7 bases in between. The CDR3 spells CASSSLNNYGYTF. Here the CDR3 DNA reads TGTGCCAGCAGTTCATTAAATAACTATGGCTACACCTTC.

The chain combines TRBV28 with TRBJ2-7; 7 nucleotides line up with TRBD1. Germline V gene lookup returns CDR1 MDHEN and CDR2 SYDVKM. The J segment lost 5 bases and the V segment lost 6 bases, leaving 10 bases of the junction unmatched. This CDR3 has 14 residues. In nucleotides, the CDR3 is TGTGCCAGCAGGAGGGGGCCGAGGGGCCACGAGCAGTACTTC. Residues: CASRRGPRGHEQYF.

The rearrangement links TRBV5-8 to TRBJ2-7, with D uncertain. Germline CDR1 SGHTS, CDR2 YDEGEE. Trimming pared 4 bases from V and 6 bases from J, leaving 8 bases between. This CDR3 has 11 amino acids. The CDR3 loop reads CASSPRREQYF. DNA for the CDR3: TGTGCCAGCAGCCCTCGACGCGAGCAGTACTTC.

The J gene is TRBJ2-7, the V gene TRBV21-1. TRBV21-1 represents a pseudogene. The CDR3 extends over 16 amino acids. The CDR3 nucleotides are TGTGCCAGCAGCAAAAAGGGGGGCGAGGCGTCCTACGAGCAGTACTTC. Residues: CASSKKGGEASYEQYF.

This clone was found once. The CDR3 DNA sequence: TGTGCCAGCAGCCGTGGCCCCAGCACAGATACGCAGTATTTT. Translation gives CASSRGPSTDTQYF. The rearrangement links TRBV7-3 to TRBJ2-3; D gene uncertain. CDR3 size: 14 residues. V was pared by 5 bases and J by 0 bases, with 9 bases between. Germline V gene lookup returns CDR1 SGHTA and CDR2 FQGTGA.

The V call is TRBV27, the J call TRBJ2-1; TRBD1 matches 7 bases. The CDR3 loop spans 14 amino acids. The germline V gene encodes CDR1 MNHEY and CDR2 SMNVEV (reference sequence). Trimming took 3 bases from V and 8 from J; bases not matched to a gene: 7. CDR3 coding DNA: TGTGCCAGCAGTTTCGGACAGGCGGGCGATGAGCAGTTCTTC. This gives the protein CASSFGQAGDEQFF.

This clone was picked up one time. V gene TRBV4-1 combines with J gene TRBJ2-7; 7 bases match TRBD1. The V segment lost 4 bases and the J segment 2 bases; nucleotides outside the gene matches: 8. Germline V CDR1 and CDR2: MGHRA, YSYEKL. This CDR3 has 15 residues. Here the CDR3 DNA reads TGCGCCAGCAGCCGCTTGACAGGGTCCCCCTACGAGCAGTACTTC. It translates to CASSRLTGSPYEQYF.

The CDR3 DNA is TGTGCCAGCAGCCAAGACGGGACTGATTCCTACAATGAGCAGTTCTTC. This sequence encodes CASSQDGTDSYNEQFF. The genes are TRBV4-2 and TRBJ2-1; TRBD2 is a possible D gene (6 bases). V shed 0 bases and J shed 1 base, with 10 bases lying between them. Germline assignment: CDR1 LGHNA and CDR2 YNFKEQ. The length of the CDR3 is 16 residues.

The chain couples TRBV4-1 to TRBJ2-7, with 8 bases aligning to TRBD2. Germline V lookup: CDR1 MGHRA, CDR2 YSYEKL. This CDR3 comprises 15 residues. V was clipped by 4 bases and J by 0 bases; unmatched bases: 5. CDR3: CASSRELAVSYEQYF. As DNA, the CDR3 is TGCGCCAGCAGCCGAGAACTAGCGGTCTCCTACGAGCAGTACTTC.

This clone was detected once. This chain joins TRBV5-6 and TRBJ1-2; weak D call: TRBD1 (5 bases). The CDR3 consists of 15 residues. Germline CDR1 SGHDT, CDR2 YYEEEE. V was trimmed by 1 base and J by 4 bases, leaving 14 bases between them. CDR3 residues: CASSLPGAGVYGYTF. The CDR3 DNA reads as TGTGCCAGCAGCTTGCCCGGGGCAGGAGTCTATGGCTACACCTTC.

This clone is a singleton in its sample. This chain uses TRBV4-2 with TRBJ1-1; tentatively, D is TRBD1 (6 bases). Germline-derived CDR1 and CDR2 are LGHNA and YNFKEQ. The CDR3 length is 16 residues. Trimming cost V 0 bases and J 5 bases, with 16 bases left between them. CDR3 sequence reads: CASSQEGTKRGTEAFF. The CDR3 nucleotides are TGTGCCAGCAGCCAAGAAGGTACGAAAAGGGGGACTGAAGCTTTCTTT.

V gene TRBV5-1 combines with J gene TRBJ1-4, with 9 bases that match TRBD1. This CDR3 is 15 amino acids long. Germline CDR1 is SGHRS and CDR2 is YFSETQ. V was pared by 2 bases and J by 7 bases, with 6 bases of the junction left unmatched. CDR3 nucleotides: TGCGCCAGCAGCTTAGACGGGACAGGGACTGAAAAACTGTTTTTT. It encodes CASSLDGTGTEKLFF.

This chain links TRBV29-1 with TRBJ2-7; D is unclear. Germline lookup yields CDR1 SQVTM and CDR2 ANQGSEA. V was pared by 6 bases and J by 2 bases, with 14 bases between. This CDR3 is built from 13 residues. In nucleotides, the CDR3 is TGCAGCGTAGAACAGTATTTCCCCTACGAGCAGTACTTC. It yields the protein CSVEQYFPYEQYF.

V usage is TRBV6-5 and J usage is TRBJ1-5, with D tentatively TRBD1 (5 bases). Trimming left V 7 bases short and J 6 bases short, with 13 bases between. Germline CDR1 reads MNHEY; CDR2 reads SVGAGI. The CDR3 sequence is 13 residues long. CDR3 DNA: TGTGCCAGCACCCTTGGGGGTTTTCAGCCCCAGCATTTT. As protein: CASTLGGFQPQHF.

The J gene is TRBJ1-1, the V gene TRBV18, with D possibly matching TRBD1 (6 bases). Germline CDR1 and CDR2: KGHSH and LQKENI. The CDR3 loop spans 14 amino acids. V gave up 3 bases and J gave up 7 bases, with 15 bases separating them. CDR3 protein: CASSPGGGLGEAFF. As DNA, the CDR3 is TGTGCCAGCTCACCTGGAGGGGGGCTCGGTGAAGCTTTCTTT.

This clone was observed a few times. J is TRBJ1-2 and V is TRBV15, with a weak D call TRBD1 (6 bases). Germline values: CDR1 LNHNV, CDR2 YYDKDF (reference sequence). V lost 4 bases and J lost 8, with 20 bases in between. CDR3 length: 15 amino acids. CDR3 protein: CATSNRHTGIDGYTF. The CDR3 DNA is TGTGCCACCAGCAATCGACACACAGGGATAGACGGCTACACCTTC.